This is a list of T cell receptor beta chains from one sample in a study of cytomegalovirus exposure and HLA in healthy donors. Sequenced by immunoSEQ multiplex PCR; TCRdb stores in-frame clones only, minus some. The table records about 83,000 clones, 65% to 75% of them present only once. Source material: PBMCs. The receptors originated from a man aged 60 to 75 in good health and CMV-seronegative. CDR3s include the opening cysteine and the closing phenylalanine or tryptophan. D genes are given only for firm matches. Where a row states a size, it is once, few, many or the class of an expanded clone; other rows omit it.

d_gene,j_gene,v_gene,abundance,CDR3aa,CDR3nt
-,TRBJ2-7,TRBV4-2,-,CASSQDSYEQYF,TGTGCCAGCAGTCAGGACAGCTACGAGCAGTACTTC
-,TRBJ1-5,TRBV6-6,-,CASSYEALNQPQHF,TGTGCCAGCAGTTACGAAGCTCTAAATCAGCCCCAGCATTTT
-,TRBJ2-7,TRBV9,-,CASSVAQGHEQYF,TGTGCCAGCAGCGTAGCCCAGGGTCACGAGCAGTACTTC
TRBD2,TRBJ2-3,TRBV5-1,-,CASSLAPSGGTDTQYF,TGCGCCAGCAGCTTGGCCCCTAGCGGGGGGACAGATACGCAGTATTTT
-,TRBJ2-5,TRBV11-2,-,CASSLWGSQETQYF,TGTGCCAGCAGCTTATGGGGCAGTCAAGAGACCCAGTACTTC
TRBD1,TRBJ2-1,TRBV18,-,CASSGQGAAEQFF,TGTGCCAGCTCCGGACAGGGGGCTGCTGAGCAGTTCTTC
TRBD2,TRBJ2-7,TRBV5-6,-,CASSRGGQGEQYF,TGTGCCAGCAGCCGGGGGGGCCAGGGGGAGCAGTACTTC
TRBD2,TRBJ2-3,TRBV6-4,-,CASSAGLDADTQYF,TGTGCCAGCAGTGCGGGACTAGACGCAGATACGCAGTATTTT
TRBD1,TRBJ1-2,TRBV2,-,CARKKRGRGDGFWGYTF,TGTGCCAGAAAAAAGAGGGGCAGGGGGGACGGTTTTTGGGGCTACACCTTC
-,TRBJ1-5,TRBV6-1,-,CASSVSKGWDQPQHF,TGTGCCAGCAGTGTGAGTAAGGGGTGGGATCAGCCCCAGCATTTT
TRBD1,TRBJ2-7,TRBV30,-,CAWKGTASYEQYF,TGTGCCTGGAAGGGGACAGCTTCCTACGAGCAGTACTTC
TRBD1,TRBJ1-1,TRBV30,-,CAWSFTGGRTEAFF,TGTGCCTGGAGTTTTACAGGGGGCCGGACTGAAGCTTTCTTT
-,TRBJ2-1,TRBV7-6,-,CASSLGVASPGGNEQFF,TGTGCCAGCAGCTTAGGTGTGGCTAGCCCCGGTGGGAATGAGCAGTTCTTC
-,TRBJ2-1,TRBV27,-,CASSPQLGGSREQFF,TGTGCCAGCAGTCCCCAGCTAGGAGGGAGCAGAGAGCAGTTCTTC
-,TRBJ2-7,TRBV6-6,once,CASSYSGDTHSYEQYF,TGTGCCAGCAGTTACTCGGGGGACACCCACTCCTACGAGCAGTACTTC
TRBD2,TRBJ2-5,TRBV6-1,few,CASSPGLDQETQYF,TGTGCCAGCAGCCCGGGACTAGACCAAGAGACCCAGTACTTC
TRBD2,TRBJ2-1,TRBV27,-,CASSLSSSGGAHNEQFF,TGTGCCAGCAGTTTATCCTCTAGCGGGGGGGCCCACAATGAGCAGTTCTTC
-,TRBJ1-1,TRBV28,few,CASSLNGRATEAFF,TGTGCCAGCAGTTTAAATGGGAGGGCCACTGAAGCTTTCTTT
TRBD2,TRBJ2-3,TRBV4-1,once,CASSQEGRAGGQDTQYF,TGCGCCAGCAGCCAAGAAGGGCGAGCGGGGGGGCAAGATACGCAGTATTTT
-,TRBJ2-7,TRBV7-9,-,CASSFGLGGPEQYF,TGTGCCAGCAGCTTCGGACTCGGTGGTCCCGAGCAGTACTTC
-,TRBJ1-2,TRBV6-5,once,CASSYEGGFNYGYTF,TGTGCCAGCAGTTACGAGGGGGGGTTCAACTATGGCTACACCTTC
TRBD2,TRBJ2-1,TRBV5-6,-,CASSLGLASEQFF,TGTGCCAGCAGCTTGGGACTAGCGTCCGAGCAGTTCTTC
TRBD2,TRBJ2-1,TRBV30,-,CAWGGENQSDEQFF,TGTGCCTGGGGGGGGGAGAATCAGTCGGATGAGCAGTTCTTC
-,TRBJ2-7,TRBV9,-,CASSVGRGPRSYEQYF,TGTGCCAGCAGCGTAGGAAGAGGCCCACGCTCCTACGAGCAGTACTTC